Here is one T cell receptor (beta chain) with its context. What this receptor recognizes is not known. One base away there is no much larger clone; base qualities are not given. The source of the sample is a study of vaccination and CD4 T cells after COVID-19 (dated by TCRdb to about 2022). About the study as a whole: Convalescent patients had a positive SARS-CoV-2 result on nasal swab PCR, and of these patients, about ten had mild disease and one had severe disease. The convalescent cohort comprised six males and four females, including two Hispanic individuals, seven Caucasians, two Asians and one multiracial person. Each participant got two doses of either the Pfizer-BioNTech BNT162b2 vaccine (n=8) or the Moderna mRNA-1273 vaccine (n=2). Post-COVID blood samples were collected from convalescent patients a median of around 96 days after diagnosis, with a range of about 30 to 161 days. Post-vaccine blood samples were taken a median of about 77 days after the second vaccine dose, with a range of roughly 13 to 250 days. The cultures were stimulated with overlapping spike peptide pools from SARS-CoV-2 and from the common cold coronaviruses HCoV-NL63, HCoV-OC43 and HCoV-229E. As controls, cultures received a CEFX viral epitope pool (the positive control), an HIV-1 Nef peptide pool (the negative control), or no peptide at all. The spike-specific CD4+ TCR repertoire was compared before and after mRNA vaccination in under 11 COVID-19 convalescent patients and several infection-naive healthy vaccine recipients.

The method behind the library was PCR. At the Johns Hopkins FTIC core, DNA from the cultured CD4+ T cells underwent TCR sequencing with the Oncomine TCR Beta short-read assay. The QIAamp micro DNA kit was used to extract genomic DNA from the cultured CD4+ T cells. Oncomine TCR Beta libraries made from cultured CD4+ T cells were pooled using unique dual indexes and sequenced on an Illumina iSeq 100. In the authors' own workflow: Non-productive sequences were filtered out, and CDR3s that did not start with C, did not end with F or W, or were shorter than 7 amino acids were discarded. Antigen-specific clonotypes were identified using the MANAFEST web application through comparison of peptide-stimulated wells with reference and other culture wells. To be called positive, a clone needed an FDR below 0.05, an odds ratio above 5, and a productive frequency above 0.1% in at least two of three replicate wells. Cross-reactive clonotypes were defined as significantly expanded in both SARS-CoV-2 spike wells and at least one common cold coronavirus spike condition. CDR3 homology was assessed with Levenshtein distances (stringdist) and unrooted phylogenetic trees (ape) in R version 3.6.1. The public reads were run again by TCRdb, first through fastp at Q25 and then through MiXCR, and only productive beta chains were kept. Rows are combined by CDR3 protein, so each entry shows the most common genes and DNA. The V and J calls here are based on TCRdb, not the publication. Within this sample are about 3,200 distinct CDR3 sequences, with over 60% of them counted one time only. The top ten clones comprise approximately 25% of the sample.

Broader findings and caveats from the paper: In convalescent patients, a median around 84% of post-vaccine SARS-CoV-2-reactive clones were detected only after vaccination, and vaccine-specific priming was suggested by this finding. Relatively few convalescent patients were included in the study, and early timepoints after natural infection were not analyzed. In convalescent patients, nearly all vaccine-specific clones (304 of 307) were found to be mono-reactive for SARS-CoV-2 spike rather than cross-reactive with common cold coronaviruses. The median number of SARS-CoV-2-reactive clonotypes rose from about 19 after infection to roughly 38 after vaccination, but the change was not significant.

This sample's treatment or condition label indicates: approximately nine-day PBMC culture with coronavirus spike peptide pools or control peptides (ViraFEST assay). The study used the ViraFEST assay, which expanded antigen-specific T cells with peptide pools and then identified expanded clonotypes by TCR sequencing. The positive SARS-CoV-2 PCR tests of the convalescent patients were dated from March to December 2020, before the Alpha, Beta and Delta variants emerged in the United States. Each well held approximately 2 million PBMCs cultured in IMDM containing roughly 5.4% human AB serum and approximately 10 IU/ml IL-2, with about 10 ug/ml peptide pools added. Half of the culture medium was replaced with fresh IL-2-containing medium on days 3 and 7. After 9 to 10 days of culture, CD4+ T cells were isolated by negative selection using the EasySep CD4+ T cell isolation kit. PBMCs were separated from whole blood using Ficoll-Paque Plus gradient centrifugation and then either used fresh or cryopreserved at -140C. In general, triplicate wells were set up for every culture condition.

The germline ends are 3 bases apart after V is trimmed by 2 bases and J by 5 bases. The CDR3 covers 11 residues, taking in both the cysteine and the phenylalanine. Only the CDR3 region is kept as DNA, spanning 33 bases read in frame from base 1. Reading the germline V gene gives CDR1 SGHTA and CDR2 FQGNSA. In this chain, TRBV7-2 is recombined with TRBJ1-2, with no confident D gene call. This clonotype was obtained from a human donor who had recovered from COVID-19. What was sequenced was CD4+ T cells from blood, cultured in vitro. CDR3 region: CASSLQYGYTF. The base sequence is TGTGCCAGCAGCTTACAGTATGGCTACACCTTC.